Below are 20 T cell receptor beta chains sequenced from a single sample in a study of PD-1 blockade in classical Hodgkin lymphoma (dated by TCRdb to about 2020). Receptor libraries were prepared by the immunoSEQ multiplex PCR assay. Not all clones reach the TCRdb copy of this immuneACCESS table, which keeps in-frame sequences only. Checked studies attribute under half of the gap to unresolved V genes and leave the rest unexplained. This sample comprises roughly 49,000 clones, around 90% of them detected only once. The top ten constitute 14% of the sample. The label giving this sample's time point can be read as: cycle 4 day 1 (C4D1), after 5 to 7 weeks of nivolumab. Relapse after autologous stem cell transplantation had occurred in all trial patients, and cohorts A, B and C were distinguished by prior brentuximab vedotin exposure. The sequences come from peripheral blood mononuclear cells (PBMCs), collected before the fourth cycle of nivolumab. These receptors were collected from a human donor with classical Hodgkin lymphoma.

J is TRBJ2-1 and V is TRBV7-9; D may be TRBD1 (5 bases). The CDR3 is made up of 13 amino acids. V was trimmed by 7 bases and J by 8 bases, leaving 15 bases between them. Per germline, CDR1 SEHNR and CDR2 FQNEAQ (reference sequence). CDR3 residues: CASNYAGLDEQFF. In nucleotides, the CDR3 is TGTGCCAGCAATTACGCAGGGTTAGATGAGCAGTTCTTC.

This chain links TRBV13 with TRBJ1-1; TRBD1 is a possible D gene (5 bases). CDR1 and CDR2 (germline): PRHDT, FYEKMQ (reference sequence). Trimming removed 3 bases from V and 3 bases from J, with 8 bases in between. This CDR3 has 13 amino acids. CDR3 nucleotides: TGTGCCAGCAGCTTCTTAGGGGACACTGAAGCTTTCTTT. It specifies CASSFLGDTEAFF.

The chain couples TRBV15 to TRBJ1-3; D gene ambiguous. The V end was cut by 0 bases, the J end by 10 bases, with 19 bases between. CDR3 length: 16 amino acids. The V gene's germline CDR1 is LNHNV and CDR2 YYDKDF (reference sequence). The CDR3 DNA reads TGTGCCACCAGCAGAGATAAGGCATCCGGATCCGAAACCATATATTTT. Its translation is CATSRDKASGSETIYF.

The chain couples TRBV9 to TRBJ2-7; 8 nucleotides agree with TRBD1. CDR3 size: 15 residues. Trimming cost V 2 bases and J 0 bases; bases outside gene matches: 4. Looked up from germline, CDR1 is SGDLS and CDR2 is YYNGEE. CDR3 protein: CASSVSGGSSYEQYF. For the CDR3, the DNA is TGTGCCAGCAGCGTGTCAGGGGGCAGCTCCTACGAGCAGTACTTC.

This chain uses TRBV5-1 with TRBJ2-6; 7 nucleotides match TRBD2. The CDR3 consists of 16 residues. CDR1 is SGHRS and CDR2 is YFSETQ in the germline V gene. V shed 3 bases and J 1 base; nucleotides not matched to a gene: 4. The CDR3 loop reads CASSSSGKSGANVLTF. For the CDR3, the DNA is TGCGCCAGCAGCTCCAGCGGGAAGTCTGGGGCCAACGTCCTGACTTTC.

The rearrangement uses TRBV10-3 and TRBJ1-1; D is uncertain. Germline CDR1 is ENHRY and CDR2 is SYGVKD. V lost 7 bases to trimming and J lost 0 bases, with 9 bases between them. The CDR3 is 13 residues long. The CDR3 DNA reads TGTGCCATCACTGCCGGGGTGAACACTGAAGCTTTCTTT. It specifies CAITAGVNTEAFF.

This rearrangement joins TRBV7-6 to TRBJ1-2; D ambiguous. V was cut by 1 base and J by 2 bases, with 11 bases left in between. Looked up from germline, CDR1 is SGHVS and CDR2 is FNYEAQ. This CDR3 spans 15 amino acids. CDR3 nucleotides: TGTGCCAGCAGCTTAGGAATCAGCCCAAACTATGGCTACACCTTC. It codes for CASSLGISPNYGYTF.

The chain is built from TRBV5-1 and TRBJ2-5, with D maybe TRBD2 (7 bases). V lost 0 bases and J lost 5, with 20 bases in between. CDR3 length: 17 amino acids. CDR1 and CDR2 from the germline V gene are SGHRS and YFSETQ. The CDR3, as DNA: TGCGCCAGCAGCTTGGCAGGGGTACCGCGGGGGATCGAGACCCAGTACTTC. Translating gives CASSLAGVPRGIETQYF. Together with reference TRBV5-1 and TRBJ2-5, the CDR3 gives the full variable domain: KAGVTQTPRYLIKTRGQQVTLSCSPISGHRSVSWYQQTPGQGLQFLFEYFSETQRNKGNFPGRFSGRQFSNSRSEMNVSTLELGDSALYLCASSLAGVPRGIETQYFGPGTRLLVL.

The chain couples TRBV11-3 to TRBJ1-2; perhaps TRBD1 as D (5 bases). The CDR3 totals 15 residues. Germline loops: CDR1 SGHNT, CDR2 YENEEA. The V gene lost 5 bases and the J gene lost 2 bases, with 15 bases spanning the gap. CDR3 nucleotides: TGTGCCAGCAGCCCCGGGGGAAAGTCAAACTATGGCTACACCTTC. As protein: CASSPGGKSNYGYTF.

CDR3 residues: CASRARGGSDEKLFF. The DNA of the CDR3 is TGTGCCAGCAGGGCCCGTGGGGGTTCGGATGAAAAACTGTTTTTT. The chain has TRBV7-8 and TRBJ1-4; D is possibly TRBD1 (5 bases). The germline V gene has CDR1 SGHVS and CDR2 FQNEAQ. The CDR3 runs to 15 residues. Trimming removed 6 bases from V and 6 bases from J, with 17 bases in between.

The chain employs TRBV7-9 and TRBJ1-3, with 7 bases matching TRBD1. The CDR3 spans 13 residues. Germline CDR1 reads SEHNR; CDR2 reads FQNEAQ (reference sequence). V shed 10 bases, J shed 0 bases, and the junction held 3 bases outside the gene matches. The CDR3 spells CANRGSSGNTIYF. CDR3 bases: TGTGCCAACAGGGGATCCTCTGGAAACACCATATATTTT.

This clone was recorded once. The genes are TRBV27 and TRBJ1-5; 7 positions agree with TRBD1. The CDR3 covers 13 residues. The germline CDR1 and CDR2 sequences are MNHEY and SMNVEV (reference sequence). J was trimmed by 3 bases and V by 8 bases; bases with no gene match: 4. Here the CDR3 DNA reads TGTGCCAGCCGACAGGGACTCAATCAGCCCCAGCATTTT. Its protein product is CASRQGLNQPQHF.

The rearrangement links TRBV6-1 to TRBJ1-4; a possible D gene is TRBD1 (5 bases). This CDR3 is 12 amino acids long. The V gene's germline CDR1 is MNHNS and CDR2 SASEGT. V lost 8 bases, J lost 10 bases, and 14 bases lay in between. CDR3 protein: CASVGFGGKLFF. In DNA form, the CDR3 reads TGTGCCAGCGTTGGGTTCGGGGGAAAACTGTTTTTT.

The rearrangement joins TRBV28 to TRBJ1-1; D gene unclear. Germline values: CDR1 MDHEN, CDR2 SYDVKM. The CDR3 has 17 residues. Trimming removed 6 bases at V and 1 base at J, with 21 bases between. The CDR3 reads CASRLNSPRATNTEAFF. The CDR3 DNA follows: TGTGCCAGCAGGCTTAACTCACCCCGGGCGACGAACACTGAAGCTTTCTTT.

The count of this clone is one. The V call is TRBV6-6, the J call TRBJ2-7; D gene uncertain. V lost 2 bases, J lost 0 bases, and 11 bases lay in between. Germline V gene lookup returns CDR1 MNHNY and CDR2 SVGAGI (reference sequence). The CDR3 is 15 amino acids. CDR3: CASSYPLRSSYEQYF. The CDR3, as DNA: TGTGCCAGCAGTTACCCCCTAAGAAGCTCCTACGAGCAGTACTTC.

The chain has TRBV5-1 and TRBJ2-5; tentative D call: TRBD1 (6 bases). This CDR3 is 15 amino acids long. CDR1 and CDR2 from the germline V gene are SGHRS and YFSETQ. The V end was cut by 0 bases, the J end by 5 bases, with 14 bases between. CDR3 loop: CASSLAQTGFETQYF. In nucleotides, the CDR3 is TGCGCCAGCAGCTTGGCGCAAACAGGGTTCGAGACCCAGTACTTC.

The chain combines TRBV5-1 with TRBJ1-4, with D possibly matching TRBD1 (5 bases). The CDR3 loop spans 15 amino acids. CDR1 SGHRS and CDR2 YFSETQ come from the germline V gene. Trimming removed 5 bases at V and 0 bases at J, with 11 bases between. The CDR3 reads CASRALRATNEKLFF. The CDR3 coding sequence is TGCGCCAGCAGGGCGCTCAGGGCAACTAATGAAAAACTGTTTTTT.

The V and J genes are TRBV27 and TRBJ2-5, with TRBD1 matching over 7 bases. Losses at the gene ends were 5 bases for V and 5 bases for J; bases not matched to a gene: 8. The CDR3 has 14 amino acids. CDR1 is MNHEY, CDR2 SMNVEV, per germline (reference sequence). The CDR3 region has the DNA TGTGCCAGCAGTCCACAGGGGTCGGTGGAGACCCAGTACTTC. Translated: CASSPQGSVETQYF.

The V gene is TRBV19, the J gene TRBJ2-7; D gene ambiguous. Germline loops: CDR1 LNHDA, CDR2 SQIVND (reference sequence). The V and J ends lost 7 bases and 5 bases respectively, with 9 bases between them. CDR3 length equals 11 residues. The CDR3 reads CASTRRNEQYF. The CDR3 nucleotides are TGTGCCAGTACTCGAAGGAACGAGCAGTACTTC.

This chain uses TRBV7-3 with TRBJ2-2; TRBD2 matches at 11 bases. The J segment lost 2 bases and the V segment lost 5 bases, leaving 16 bases of the junction unmatched. This CDR3 comprises 20 residues. CDR1 is SGHTA and CDR2 is FQGTGA in the germline V gene. The chain's CDR3 is CASSPRPKTSGIINTGELFF. For the CDR3, the DNA is TGTGCCAGCAGCCCCCGGCCTAAGACTAGCGGGATAATTAACACCGGGGAGCTGTTTTTT.